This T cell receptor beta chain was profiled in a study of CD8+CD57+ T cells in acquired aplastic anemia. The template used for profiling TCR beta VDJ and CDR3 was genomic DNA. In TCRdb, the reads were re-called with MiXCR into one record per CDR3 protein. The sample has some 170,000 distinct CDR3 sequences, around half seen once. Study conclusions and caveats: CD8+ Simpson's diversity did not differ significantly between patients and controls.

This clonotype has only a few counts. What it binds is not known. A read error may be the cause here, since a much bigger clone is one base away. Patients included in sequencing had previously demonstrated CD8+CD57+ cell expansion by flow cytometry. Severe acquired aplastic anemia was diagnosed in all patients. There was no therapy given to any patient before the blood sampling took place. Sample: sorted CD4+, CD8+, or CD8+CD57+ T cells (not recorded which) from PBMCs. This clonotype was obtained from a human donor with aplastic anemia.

Here the CDR3 DNA reads TGTGCCAGCAGCGAGGGAACTTGGGTCTACACCTTC. Protein product: CASSEGTWVYTF. V is TRBV9 and J is TRBJ1-2; D remains ambiguous. CDR1 and CDR2 from the germline V gene are SGDLS and YYNGEE. The CDR3 totals 12 residues. Trimming stripped 3 bases from V and 10 bases from J, with 13 bases between.